Below, one T cell receptor beta chain is given with its context. No antigen is known for it. TCRdb's copy holds only in-frame clones and misses some; the assay was immunoSEQ multiplex PCR. Of some 130,000 clones listed, approximately 88% are singletons. This record belongs to a study of T cell responses to AZD1222 COVID-19 vaccine. The overall study: The study pooled second doses at about 4 or about 12 weeks. Study outcomes and limitations: The study sampled repertoires only after the peak T cell response. The study identified only six AZD1222 recipients as seropositive at baseline.

The sequence was collected from an adult in good health. Sequencing used peripheral blood, obtained on day 0 of AZD1222 vaccination.

CDR3 in amino acids: CASSLEGRTGELFF. In DNA form, the CDR3 reads TGTGCCAGCAGCTTGGAGGGGAGGACCGGGGAGCTGTTTTTT. V usage is TRBV7-9 and J usage is TRBJ2-2; the D gene is possibly TRBD2 (6 bases). Germline CDR1 reads SEHNR; CDR2 reads FQNEAQ (reference sequence). With 3 bases removed from V and 5 bases from J, the gap between germline ends came to 10 bases. The CDR3 sequence is 14 residues long.